The 27 T cell receptor beta chains presented below share a single source sample, sequenced in a study of beta chain features in type 1 diabetes. Of the isolated RNA, all was reverse transcribed, and so the sequenced material was expressed TCRB transcripts. Assay used: immunoSEQ multiplex PCR; TCRdb lists only in-frame clones, some missing. The sample lists approximately 270,000 clones; roughly an eighth were seen once. General study results and limits: Moderately but significantly shorter TCRB CDR3s were found in Type 1 diabetes patients in all four CD4+ subsets.

These receptors lack a known antigen. The sample was naive CD4+ T cells from blood. These receptors were taken from a man under 40 with type 1 diabetes.

This clone was seen only a few times. The rearrangement uses TRBV7-2 and TRBJ2-7; D is unresolved. Germline V gene sequence: CDR1 SGHTA, CDR2 FQGNSA. CDR3 size: 12 residues. V shed 0 bases and J shed 7 bases, with 7 bases lying between them. CDR3 nucleotide sequence: TGTGCCAGCAGCTTAGCAATGAGTGAGCAGTACTTC. It is translated as CASSLAMSEQYF.

V and J are TRBV28 and TRBJ1-2; 9 positions agree with TRBD1. V lost 8 bases to trimming and J lost 4 bases; unmatched junction nucleotides: 8. This CDR3 has 14 residues. Looked up from germline, CDR1 is MDHEN and CDR2 is SYDVKM. The CDR3 reads CASGSTGGAYGYTF. CDR3 nucleotide sequence: TGTGCCAGCGGGTCTACAGGGGGCGCCTATGGCTACACCTTC.

This clone appeared a few times. This CDR3 is also generated by other DNA sequences in the sample. J is TRBJ2-7 and V is TRBV5-1; the match to TRBD1 covers 9 bases. The J segment lost 5 bases and the V segment lost 3 bases, leaving 6 bases of the junction unmatched. Germline CDR1 is SGHRS and CDR2 is YFSETQ. The CDR3 is 14 amino acids. The CDR3 nucleotides are TGCGCCAGCAGCTGGGGACAGGGAGCCCACGAGCAGTACTTC. Translating it yields CASSWGQGAHEQYF.

V gene TRBV11-2 combines with J gene TRBJ2-2; no clear D. The CDR3 extends over 13 amino acids. Trimming cost V 2 bases and J 3 bases, with 4 bases left between them. CDR1 and CDR2 from the germline V gene are SGHAT and FQNNGV. In DNA form, the CDR3 reads TGTGCCAGCAGCTTACCTTACACCGGGGAGCTGTTTTTT. This encodes CASSLPYTGELFF. Complete variable domain (other parts from reference TRBV11-2 and TRBJ2-2): EAGVAQSPRYKIIEKRQSVAFWCNPISGHATLYWYQQILGQGPKLLIQFQNNGVVDDSQLPKDRFSAERLKGVDSTLKIQPAKLEDSAVYLCASSLPYTGELFFGEGSRLTVL.

There are a few counts of this clone. The V gene is TRBV9, the J gene TRBJ2-6; D gene uncertain. This CDR3 spans 14 amino acids. Germline loops: CDR1 SGDLS, CDR2 YYNGEE. V was cut by 6 bases and J by 0 bases, with 7 bases left in between. The CDR3 DNA reads TGTGCCAGCACCTCCTACTCTGGGGCCAACGTCCTGACTTTC. Translation: CASTSYSGANVLTF.

The CDR3 protein is CSAMDWNEQFF. The CDR3 region has the DNA TGCAGTGCTATGGACTGGAATGAGCAGTTCTTC. The chain employs TRBV20-1 and TRBJ2-1; D may be TRBD2 (5 bases). The CDR3 covers 11 residues. Germline V CDR1 and CDR2: DFQATT, SNEGSKA (reference sequence). The V gene lost 4 bases and the J gene lost 7 bases, with 8 bases spanning the gap.

V usage is TRBV6-5 and J usage is TRBJ2-1; 9 bases agree with TRBD2. This CDR3 has 13 amino acids. Germline loops: CDR1 MNHEY, CDR2 SVGAGI. After removal of 6 bases from V and 3 bases from J, the junction contained 0 bases not matched to a gene. The chain's CDR3 is CASRAGGYNEQFF. CDR3 DNA sequence: TGTGCCAGCAGAGCGGGAGGCTACAATGAGCAGTTCTTC.

The chain joins TRBV7-8 to TRBJ1-1; 10 bases are shared with TRBD1. The trim removed 1 base at V and 5 bases at J, leaving 1 base unmatched. CDR3 length: 14 residues. Germline loops: CDR1 SGHVS, CDR2 FQNEAQ. CDR3 DNA: TGTGCCAGCAGCTTAGGGGACAGGGGAACTGAAGCTTTCTTT. It codes for CASSLGDRGTEAFF.

This chain links TRBV5-1 with TRBJ2-5, with TRBD2 identical over 14 bases. Per germline, CDR1 SGHRS and CDR2 YFSETQ. Unmatched junction bases numbered 9, after V lost 4 bases and J lost 7 bases. The CDR3 is made up of 16 amino acids. For the CDR3, the DNA is TGCGCCAGCAGCCCGGGACTAGCGGGAGTCATGGGGACCCAGTACTTC. Translating gives CASSPGLAGVMGTQYF.

There are a few counts of this clone. The rearrangement uses TRBV12-5 and TRBJ2-1; 13 positions match TRBD2. Germline assignment: CDR1 LGHNT and CDR2 FRNRAP. Trimming cost V 5 bases and J 8 bases; bases outside gene matches: 9. The CDR3 has 16 residues. Here the CDR3 DNA reads TGTGCTAGTGGTCGACCAGGGACTAGCGGGAATGATGAGCAGTTCTTC. Translated: CASGRPGTSGNDEQFF.

This clone was seen only a few times. The rearrangement links TRBV18 to TRBJ2-1; no clear D gene. The CDR3 runs 12 residues. CDR1 is KGHSH, CDR2 LQKENI, per germline. V gave up 5 bases and J gave up 7 bases, with 9 bases separating them. CDR3 region: CASSSKLNEQFF. In nucleotides, the CDR3 is TGTGCCAGCTCATCCAAATTGAATGAGCAGTTCTTC.

This chain uses TRBV2 with TRBJ2-6, with TRBD1 identical over 8 bases. Germline V gene data show CDR1 as SNHLY and CDR2 as FYNNEI. V trimming: 11 bases; J trimming: 1 base; junction bases outside the gene matches: 7. The CDR3 is made up of 15 amino acids. The CDR3 DNA follows: TGTGCCGGAGGACAGGGAAGTTCTGGGGCCAACGTCCTGACTTTC. Its protein product is CAGGQGSSGANVLTF.

V is TRBV9 and J is TRBJ2-7; D might be TRBD1 (5 bases). Germline values: CDR1 SGDLS, CDR2 YYNGEE. The CDR3 is 14 amino acids. V lost 3 bases and J 8 bases, leaving 18 bases between the germline ends. The CDR3, as DNA: TGTGCCAGCAGCGCCGCAACACAGACAGTTAAGCAGTACTTC. It encodes CASSAATQTVKQYF. Combining the CDR3 with reference TRBV9 and TRBJ2-7 gives the whole variable domain DSGVTQTPKHLITATGQRVTLRCSPRSGDLSVYWYQQSLDQGLQFLIQYYNGEERAKGNILERFSAQQFPDLHSELNLSSLELGDSALYFCASSAATQTVKQYFGPGTRLTVT.

This clone appeared a few times. The chain combines TRBV28 with TRBJ2-1; 8 bases agree with TRBD2. Germline CDR1 is MDHEN and CDR2 is SYDVKM. With V trimmed by 0 bases and J by 7 bases, 2 bases remained unmatched. The CDR3 runs 14 residues. The CDR3 nucleotides read TGTGCCAGCAGTTTATGGGCTAGCGGGAATGAGCAGTTCTTC. Protein sequence: CASSLWASGNEQFF.

This CDR3 reads CASSPGTYNEQFF. CDR3 DNA sequence: TGTGCCAGCAGCCCCGGGACTTACAATGAGCAGTTCTTC. The rearrangement links TRBV7-9 to TRBJ2-1; a possible D gene is TRBD2 (6 bases). The CDR3 runs to 13 residues. Trimming removed 5 bases from V and 4 bases from J, with 9 bases in between. From germline, CDR1 is SEHNR and CDR2 FQNEAQ (reference sequence).

This clone has a handful of counts. One end of the junction varies from germline; a read error may be responsible. The chain couples TRBV6-1 to TRBJ2-1; D perhaps matches TRBD2 (5 bases). Germline lookup yields CDR1 MNHNS and CDR2 SASEGT. The CDR3 extends over 17 amino acids. The CDR3 DNA sequence: TGTGCCATCAGTGAGTCGACTGCGGGCCAACTCTACAATGAGCAGTTCTTC. Protein: CAISESTAGQLYNEQFF.

The chain uses TRBV5-1 and TRBJ2-4, with 9 bases identical to TRBD1. Germline assignment: CDR1 SGHRS and CDR2 YFSETQ. J lost 1 base, V lost 3 bases, and 8 bases had no gene match. The CDR3 is 17 amino acids. CDR3 DNA: TGCGCCAGCAGCTGGGAGACAGGGGGAAAGGCCAAAAACATTCAGTACTTC. This encodes CASSWETGGKAKNIQYF.

This clone showed up just a few times. J is TRBJ2-3 and V is TRBV7-3, with D tentatively TRBD1 (7 bases). The CDR3 runs 15 residues. From germline, CDR1 is SGHTA and CDR2 FQGTGA. The V end was cut by 6 bases, the J end by 2 bases, with 15 bases between. The CDR3 DNA reads TGTGCCAGCAGTCCCGGCAGGGGGGACACAGATACGCAGTATTTT. It yields the protein CASSPGRGDTDTQYF.

This clone has just a few counts. The chain joins TRBV4-1 to TRBJ2-5; perhaps TRBD1 as D (6 bases). V was pared by 3 bases and J by 5 bases, with 16 bases between. Germline V CDR1 and CDR2: MGHRA, YSYEKL. The CDR3 is made up of 15 amino acids. CDR3 protein: CASSHAGTPGETQYF. Written as DNA, the CDR3 is TGCGCCAGCAGCCATGCCGGGACACCGGGGGAGACCCAGTACTTC.

This rearrangement joins TRBV4-2 to TRBJ2-2; 8 nucleotides agree with TRBD2. The CDR3 extends over 16 amino acids. From germline, CDR1 is LGHNA and CDR2 YNFKEQ. The junction had 10 bases not matched to a gene; V was cut back by 7 bases and J by 3 bases. Here the CDR3 DNA reads TGTGCCAGCACCCCAGAGACTAGCGTATACACCGGGGAGCTGTTTTTT. Its translation: CASTPETSVYTGELFF.

V is TRBV7-2 and J is TRBJ1-2; possibly TRBD1 for D (5 bases). This CDR3 has 16 residues. The V end lost 4 bases, the J end lost 4 bases, and 19 bases lay between the germline ends. Germline-derived CDR1 and CDR2 are SGHTA and FQGNSA. CDR3 coding DNA: TGTGCCAGCAGCTCTAGAGCGGGTAACGGGGCCTATGGCTACACCTTC. Protein sequence: CASSSRAGNGAYGYTF.

This clone was picked up a small number of times. The V call is TRBV25-1, the J call TRBJ2-7, with 7 bases identical to TRBD2. V lost 5 bases and J lost 6; bases outside the gene matches: 7. Germline V gene lookup returns CDR1 MGHDK and CDR2 SYGVNS. The CDR3 extends over 13 amino acids. The CDR3 loop is CASSPSGRGEQYF. DNA for the CDR3: TGTGCCAGCAGTCCTAGCGGACGTGGCGAGCAGTACTTC.

The sample holds a few counts of this clone. V gene TRBV29-1 combines with J gene TRBJ2-3; 7 bases are a match to TRBD2. The CDR3 is 15 residues long. Unmatched junction bases numbered 4, after V lost 1 base and J lost 0 bases. The germline V gene has CDR1 SQVTM and CDR2 ANQGSEA. For the CDR3, the DNA is TGCAGCGTTGAAGGGAGTAGCGGGAGCACAGATACGCAGTATTTT. Amino acids: CSVEGSSGSTDTQYF.

This clone was seen a few times. The J gene is TRBJ2-1, the V gene TRBV4-2, with 9 bases aligning to TRBD2. V lost 0 bases to trimming and J lost 5 bases; unmatched junction nucleotides: 5. Germline V gene sequence: CDR1 LGHNA, CDR2 YNFKEQ. CDR3 size: 16 residues. The CDR3 DNA reads TGTGCCAGCAGCCAAGAGGGCGGGAGGGGGCACAATGAGCAGTTCTTC. Residues: CASSQEGGRGHNEQFF.

Only a few counts were recorded for this clone. The chain employs TRBV30 and TRBJ2-5; D may be TRBD1 (6 bases). The germline V and J ends were trimmed by 4 bases and 1 base, with 10 bases remaining between them. Per germline, CDR1 GTSNPN and CDR2 SVGIG (reference sequence). The CDR3 has 13 residues. For the CDR3, the DNA is TGTGCCTGGATAGGACAGCCCCAAGAGACCCAGTACTTC. Its translation is CAWIGQPQETQYF. Together with reference TRBV30 and TRBJ2-5, the CDR3 gives the full variable domain: SQTIHQWPATLVQPVGSPLSLECTVEGTSNPNLYWYRQAAGRGLQLLFYSVGIGQISSEVPQNLSASRPQDRQFILSSKKLLLSDSGFYLCAWIGQPQETQYFGPGTRLLVL.

Turning to this clone: The same CDR3 is also encoded by other DNA sequences in this sample. The V and J genes are TRBV5-1 and TRBJ2-3; TRBD2 aligns across 8 bases. The germline CDR1 and CDR2 sequences are SGHRS and YFSETQ. The CDR3 covers 15 residues. V shed 0 bases and J 2 bases; nucleotides not matched to a gene: 2. The CDR3 loop is CASSLVGGDTDTQYF. As DNA, the CDR3 is TGCGCCAGCAGCTTGGTCGGGGGGGACACAGATACGCAGTATTTT.

This clone was seen only a few times. The chain uses TRBV4-2 and TRBJ1-5; D gene ambiguous. CDR1 and CDR2 from the germline V gene are LGHNA and YNFKEQ. V lost 0 bases and J lost 3, with 12 bases in between. The CDR3 runs to 16 residues. For the CDR3, the DNA is TGTGCCAGCAGCCAAGATAGACGGAGTTACAATCAGCCCCAGCATTTT. Encoded protein: CASSQDRRSYNQPQHF.